These T cell receptor beta chains were read from a single sample in a study of response to subunit inactivated influenza vaccine. From the RT-PCR reads, TCRdb called clonotypes with MiXCR, one entry per CDR3 protein. The sample records more than 450,000 distinct CDR3 sequences, around 10% being singletons. The sample also formed part of further work on T cells expressing NK-cell markers.

Specimen: PBMCs from blood, collected on the day of vaccination. The receptor set was obtained from a man aged 50 to 60 who received an inactivated influenza vaccine. Each CDR3 is given with its conserved first and last residue. The D gene is left open where the match is weak. The size of a clone is reported for some rows only, either as once, few or many, or as a class for expanded clones.

TRBD2,many,TRBV10-3,TRBJ2-1,TGTGCCATCCTAACCCCCAGCGGGGGCCCCCACAATGAGCAGTTCTTC,CAILTPSGGPHNEQFF
NA,many,TRBV6-1,TRBJ2-2,TGTGCCAGCAAAAAGAACCGGGCTCTGAACACCGGGGAGCTGTTTTTT,CASKKNRALNTGELFF
NA,few,TRBV7-2,TRBJ1-6,TGTGCCAGCAGCTCCTTGACCAGACCTAATTCACCCCTCCACTTT,CASSSLTRPNSPLHF
NA,many,TRBV3-1,TRBJ1-1,TGTGCCAGCAGCCAAGACTGGCAGGGTGGCACTGAAGCTTTCTTT,CASSQDWQGGTEAFF
TRBD1,few,TRBV7-2,TRBJ2-7,TGTGCCAGCAGCCCGACAGGGAACAACGAGCAGTACTTC,CASSPTGNNEQYF
NA,many,TRBV20-1,TRBJ2-7,TGCAGTGCCTACCTTACAGGGCCCTCAATCACCTACGAGCAGTACTTC,CSAYLTGPSITYEQYF
NA,NA,TRBV10-3,TRBJ2-1,TGTGCCATCAGTGAGAAGAGGAGGGAGCAGTTCTTC,CAISEKRREQFF
NA,NA,TRBV5-5,TRBJ2-1,TGTGCCAGCAGCTTGGCTCCGGGATATAGCTCCTACAATGAGCAGTTCTTC,CASSLAPGYSSYNEQFF
NA,NA,TRBV7-2,TRBJ2-2,TGTGCCAGCAGCCCCTTCGGTAGTATTCCGGTCGGGGAGCTGTTTTTT,CASSPFGSIPVGELFF
NA,many,TRBV15,TRBJ2-1,TGTGCCACCAGCAGAGACAGGGTTGGTGAGCAGTTCTTC,CATSRDRVGEQFF
NA,NA,TRBV30,TRBJ2-1,NA,CAWSVGGGNNEQLF
TRBD1,few,TRBV29-1,TRBJ2-5,TGCAGCGCCGGACAGGGGAGTCAAGAGACCCAGTACTTC,CSAGQGSQETQYF
NA,NA,TRBV27,TRBJ1-2,TGTGCCAGCAGTCATGAGATGACAGGACGCTACACCTTC,CASSHEMTGRYTF
NA,NA,TRBV7-2,TRBJ2-2,TGTGCCAGCAGCCTAGATAGCGGAGCGAACACCGGGGAGCTGTTTTTT,CASSLDSGANTGELFF
NA,NA,TRBV9,TRBJ2-6,TGTGCCAGCAGCGTAGCCCCTGGGGCCAACGTCCTGACTTTC,CASSVAPGANVLTF
TRBD2,few,TRBV29-1,TRBJ2-1,TGCAGCGTTGAAGGCGGTATTACGCTAGCGGGAGCGGAGTATGAGCAGTTCTTC,CSVEGGITLAGAEYEQFF
NA,NA,TRBV3-1,TRBJ2-1,TGTGCCAGCAGCCCCCCGACAGGGTACTTCCAGCGGGAGTTTTCCGTGCAAAATAACAATGAGCAGTTCTTC,CASSPPTGYFQREFSVQNNNEQFF
NA,few,TRBV7-2,TRBJ2-2,TGTGCCAGCAGCTTGTCACGTCAGGGTATCGGGGAGCTGTTTTTT,CASSLSRQGIGELFF
NA,many,TRBV5-6,TRBJ2-3,TGTGCCAGCAGCTTGACTGGACCAGATACGCAGTATTTT,CASSLTGPDTQYF
TRBD1,few,TRBV5-1,TRBJ1-2,TGCGCCACCTCCCCGTCAGGGGGCAACTATGGCTACACCTTC,CATSPSGGNYGYTF
TRBD1,few,TRBV28,TRBJ2-3,TGTGCCAGCAGTTTCCGGGACAGACCCACAGATACGCAGTATTTT,CASSFRDRPTDTQYF
NA,few,TRBV7-8,TRBJ2-5,TGTGCCAGCAGCCGGGGACATGTAGAGACCCAGTACTTC,CASSRGHVETQYF
TRBD2,many,TRBV5-6,TRBJ2-1,TGTGCCAGCAGCTTGGTGGGCGGGAGGGCCCTCGATGAGCAGTTCTTC,CASSLVGGRALDEQFF
NA,few,TRBV11-2,TRBJ2-2,TGTGCCAGCAGCTTATTCAGGATCCTTAGCGGCCTTAACACCGGGGAGCTGTTTTTT,CASSLFRILSGLNTGELFF
NA,NA,TRBV6-1,TRBJ2-3,TGTGCCAGCAGTGCCTTAAGATGGGAGAGGGCTACGCAGTATTTT,CASSALRWERATQYF
NA,few,TRBV15,TRBJ1-4,TGTGCCACCAGCAGAGCAGGGGACGAAAAACTGTTTTTT,CATSRAGDEKLFF
NA,many,TRBV10-3,TRBJ1-3,TGTGCCATCAGTGATAGTACCTCTGGAAACACCATATATTTT,CAISDSTSGNTIYF
TRBD2,NA,TRBV20-1,TRBJ2-1,TGCAGTGCTAGTGAAGCCGGGACTAGCGACACCCACGGGTCCTACAATGAGCAGTTCTTC,CSASEAGTSDTHGSYNEQFF
TRBD1,NA,TRBV27,TRBJ1-5,TGTGCCAGCAGTATCGACAGGGTAAATCAGCCCCAGCATTTT,CASSIDRVNQPQHF
NA,NA,TRBV12-3/TRBV12-4,TRBJ1-4,TGTGCCAGCAGTTTGGGGGTTACTAATGAAAAACTGTTTTTT,CASSLGVTNEKLFF
TRBD2,NA,TRBV7-2,TRBJ2-1,TGTGCCAGCAGCTTAGGAGGGACTAGCTCCTACAATGAGCAGTTCTTC,CASSLGGTSSYNEQFF